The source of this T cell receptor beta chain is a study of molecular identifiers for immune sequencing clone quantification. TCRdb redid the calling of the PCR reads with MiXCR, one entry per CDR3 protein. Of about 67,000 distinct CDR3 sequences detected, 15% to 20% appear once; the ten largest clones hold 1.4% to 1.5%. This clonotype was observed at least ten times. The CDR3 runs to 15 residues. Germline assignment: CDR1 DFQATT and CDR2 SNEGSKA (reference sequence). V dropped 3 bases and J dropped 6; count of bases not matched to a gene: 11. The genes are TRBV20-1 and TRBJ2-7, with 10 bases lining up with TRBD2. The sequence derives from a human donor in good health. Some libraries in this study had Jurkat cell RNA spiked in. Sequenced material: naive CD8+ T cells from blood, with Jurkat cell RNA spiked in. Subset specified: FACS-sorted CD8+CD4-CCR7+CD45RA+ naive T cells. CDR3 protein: CSARGLAKTLSEQYF. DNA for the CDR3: TGCAGTGCTAGGGGACTAGCGAAGACCTTATCCGAGCAGTACTTC.